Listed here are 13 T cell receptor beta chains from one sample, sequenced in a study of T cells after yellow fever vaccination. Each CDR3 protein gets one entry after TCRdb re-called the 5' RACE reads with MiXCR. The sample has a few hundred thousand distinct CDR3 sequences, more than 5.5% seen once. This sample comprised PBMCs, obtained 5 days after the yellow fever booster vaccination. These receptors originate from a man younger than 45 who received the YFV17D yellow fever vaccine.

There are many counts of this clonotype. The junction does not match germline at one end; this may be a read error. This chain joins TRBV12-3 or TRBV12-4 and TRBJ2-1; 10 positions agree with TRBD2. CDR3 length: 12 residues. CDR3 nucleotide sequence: TGTGCCAGCAGTCCGGCTAGCGGGGGATTGATCTTC. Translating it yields CASSPASGGLIF.

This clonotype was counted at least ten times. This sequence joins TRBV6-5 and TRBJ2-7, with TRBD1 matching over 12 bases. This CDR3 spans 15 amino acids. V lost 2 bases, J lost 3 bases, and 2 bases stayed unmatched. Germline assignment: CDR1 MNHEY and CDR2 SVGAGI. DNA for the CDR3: TGTGCCAGCAGTTACCGGGACAGGGGGCACTACGAGCAGTACTTC. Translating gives CASSYRDRGHYEQYF.

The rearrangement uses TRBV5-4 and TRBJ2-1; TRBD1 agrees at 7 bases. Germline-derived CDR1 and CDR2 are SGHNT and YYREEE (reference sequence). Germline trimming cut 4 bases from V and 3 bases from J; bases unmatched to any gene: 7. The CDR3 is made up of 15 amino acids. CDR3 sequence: CASSPRDSYYNEQFF. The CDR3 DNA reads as TGTGCCAGCAGCCCGAGGGACAGCTACTACAATGAGCAGTTCTTC.

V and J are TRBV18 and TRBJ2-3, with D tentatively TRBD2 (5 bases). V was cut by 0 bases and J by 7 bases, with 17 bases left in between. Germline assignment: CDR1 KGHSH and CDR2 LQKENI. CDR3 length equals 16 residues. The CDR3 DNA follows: TGTGCCAGCTCACCACCTTGGGATAGCGCAACGAATACGCAGTATTTT. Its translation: CASSPPWDSATNTQYF.

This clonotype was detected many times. The CDR3: CSVRLRDETQYF. DNA for the CDR3: TGCAGCGTCAGACTGCGGGATGAGACCCAGTACTTC. The chain joins TRBV29-1 to TRBJ2-5; possibly TRBD2 for D (6 bases). This CDR3 is 12 amino acids long. Germline assignment: CDR1 SQVTM and CDR2 ANQGSEA. The V end was cut by 6 bases, the J end by 5 bases, with 13 bases between.

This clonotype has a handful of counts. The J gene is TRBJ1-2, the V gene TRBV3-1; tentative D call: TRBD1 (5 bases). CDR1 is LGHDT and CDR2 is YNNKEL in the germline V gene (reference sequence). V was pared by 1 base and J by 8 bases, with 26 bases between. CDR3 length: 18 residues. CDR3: CASSQVSKLGGEERGYTF. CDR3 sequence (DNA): TGTGCCAGCAGCCAAGTCTCAAAACTTGGAGGGGAAGAGAGAGGCTACACCTTC. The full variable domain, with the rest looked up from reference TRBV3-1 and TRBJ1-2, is DTAVSQTPKYLVTQMGNDKSIKCEQNLGHDTMYWYKQDSKKFLKIMFSYNNKELIINETVPNRFSPKSPDKAHLNLHINSLELGDSAVYFCASSQVSKLGGEERGYTFGSGTRLTVV.

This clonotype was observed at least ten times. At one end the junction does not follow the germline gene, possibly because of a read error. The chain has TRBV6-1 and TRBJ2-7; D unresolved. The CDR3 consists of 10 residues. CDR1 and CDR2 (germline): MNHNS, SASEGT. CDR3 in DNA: TGTGCCAGCAGTGAACTCTGGGCCCACTTC. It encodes CASSELWAHF.

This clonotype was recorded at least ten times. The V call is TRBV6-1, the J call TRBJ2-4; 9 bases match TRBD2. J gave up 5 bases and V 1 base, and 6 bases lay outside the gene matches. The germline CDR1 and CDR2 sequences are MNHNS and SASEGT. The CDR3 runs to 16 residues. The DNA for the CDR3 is TGTGCCAGCAGTGAAGGGCCAGCGGGGGGCCAAAACATTCAGTACTTC. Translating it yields CASSEGPAGGQNIQYF.

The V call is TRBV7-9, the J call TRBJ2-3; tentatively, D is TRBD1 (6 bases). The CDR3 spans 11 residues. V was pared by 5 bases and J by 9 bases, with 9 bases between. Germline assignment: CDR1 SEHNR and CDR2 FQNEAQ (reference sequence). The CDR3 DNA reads TGTGCCAGCAGCCGGGACAAAACGCAGTATTTT. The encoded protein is CASSRDKTQYF. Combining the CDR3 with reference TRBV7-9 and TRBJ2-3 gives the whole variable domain DTGVSQNPRHKITKRGQNVTFRCDPISEHNRLYWYRQTLGQGPEFLTYFQNEAQLEKSRLLSDRFSAERPKGSFSTLEIQRTEQGDSAMYLCASSRDKTQYFGPGTRLTVL.

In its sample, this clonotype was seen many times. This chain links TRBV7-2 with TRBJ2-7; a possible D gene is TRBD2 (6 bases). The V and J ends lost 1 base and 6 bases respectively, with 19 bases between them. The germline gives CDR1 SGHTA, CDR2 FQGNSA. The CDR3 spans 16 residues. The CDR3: CASSLGWRDLLREQYF. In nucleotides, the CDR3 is TGTGCCAGCAGCTTAGGATGGCGGGACCTGCTCCGCGAGCAGTACTTC.

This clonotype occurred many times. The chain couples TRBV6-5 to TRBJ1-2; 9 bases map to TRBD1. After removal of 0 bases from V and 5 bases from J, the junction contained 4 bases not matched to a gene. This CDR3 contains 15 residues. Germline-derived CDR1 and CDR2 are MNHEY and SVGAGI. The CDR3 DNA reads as TGTGCCAGCAGTTACTCGAAGGACAGGGGTTATGGCTACACCTTC. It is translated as CASSYSKDRGYGYTF.

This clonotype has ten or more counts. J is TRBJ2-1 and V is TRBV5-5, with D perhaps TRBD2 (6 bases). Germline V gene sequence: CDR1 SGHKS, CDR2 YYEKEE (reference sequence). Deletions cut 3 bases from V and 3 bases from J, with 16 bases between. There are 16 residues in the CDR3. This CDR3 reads CASSSFGSVFYNEQFF. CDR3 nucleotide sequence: TGTGCCAGCAGCTCGTTCGGGAGTGTATTCTACAATGAGCAGTTCTTC.

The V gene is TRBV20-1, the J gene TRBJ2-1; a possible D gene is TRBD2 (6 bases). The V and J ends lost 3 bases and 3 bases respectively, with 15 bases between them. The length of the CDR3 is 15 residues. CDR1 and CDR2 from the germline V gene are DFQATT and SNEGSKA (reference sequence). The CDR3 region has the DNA TGCAGTGCTAGTGGGGCGGGGCTTTACTACAATGAGCAGTTCTTC. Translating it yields CSASGAGLYYNEQFF.